The 22 T cell receptor beta chains below all came from one sample that was sequenced in a study of shared clonotypes between healthy human individuals. The table came from immunoSEQ multiplex PCR; TCRdb's copy has only in-frame clones and leaves some out. The sample lists over a million clones, around 95% seen once, with more than 0.9% in the top ten. The sample consisted of naive CD4+ T cells sorted from blood. Subset specified: CD45RA+ positively selected. These receptors were collected from a man aged 30-40 years in good health.

A single count supports this clone. This chain joins TRBV28 and TRBJ1-4, with D unclear. The CDR3 totals 14 residues. From germline, CDR1 is MDHEN and CDR2 SYDVKM. V shed 5 bases and J shed 3 bases, with 10 bases lying between them. CDR3 protein: CASSQGRSNEKLFF. Here the CDR3 DNA reads TGTGCCAGCAGTCAAGGACGGTCTAATGAAAAACTGTTTTTT.

This chain connects TRBV19 to TRBJ2-1, with 8 bases aligning to TRBD2. The CDR3 totals 17 residues. Losses at the gene ends were 6 bases for V and 9 bases for J; bases not matched to a gene: 19. Germline values: CDR1 LNHDA, CDR2 SQIVND (reference sequence). The CDR3 region has the DNA TGTGCCAGTAGCCGCTGGGCTAGCGGGCTCGGAGGGGGTGAGCAGTTCTTC. This translates into CASSRWASGLGGGEQFF. The full variable domain, with the rest looked up from reference TRBV19 and TRBJ2-1, is DGGITQSPKYLFRKEGQNVTLSCEQNLNHDAMYWYRQDPGQGLRLIYYSQIVNDFQKGDIAEGYSVSREKKESFPLTVTSAQKNPTAFYLCASSRWASGLGGGEQFFGPGTRLTVL.

This clone showed up just once. The rearrangement links TRBV6-5 to TRBJ2-7; the D is unclear. Trimming left V 5 bases short and J 0 bases short, with 8 bases between. The CDR3 totals 13 residues. Germline V gives CDR1 MNHEY, CDR2 SVGAGI. CDR3 nucleotides: TGTGCCAGCAGTCCCACGAGCTCCTACGAGCAGTACTTC. Translated, it gives CASSPTSSYEQYF.

The chain carries TRBV11-3 and TRBJ2-2; D gene unclear. The ends were cut back, 5 bases at V and 6 bases at J, with 16 bases in the middle. Per the germline V gene, CDR1 is SGHNT and CDR2 is YENEEA. This CDR3 region has 15 residues. CDR3 in amino acids: CASSRASAVSGELFF. CDR3 DNA: TGTGCCAGCAGCCGAGCCTCTGCGGTCTCCGGGGAGCTGTTTTTT.

The rearrangement links TRBV7-2 to TRBJ2-1, with 16 bases that match TRBD2. The CDR3 sequence is 16 residues long. The germline V gene has CDR1 SGHTA and CDR2 FQGNSA. The trim removed 1 base at V and 10 bases at J, leaving 4 bases unmatched. The CDR3 sequence is CASSLGGLAGGREQFF. The DNA of the CDR3 is TGTGCCAGCAGCTTAGGGGGACTAGCGGGAGGGCGGGAGCAGTTCTTC.

This sequence joins TRBV7-2 and TRBJ2-3; D is unresolved. Between the trimmed V and J ends, which lost 1 base and 2 bases, there was a span of 7 bases. There are 14 residues in the CDR3. The germline V gene encodes CDR1 SGHTA and CDR2 FQGNSA. CDR3 amino acids: CASSLGLYTDTQYF. CDR3 bases: TGTGCCAGCAGCTTAGGACTTTACACAGATACGCAGTATTTT.

The gene calls are TRBV6-1 and TRBJ1-3, with a tentative D call TRBD1 (6 bases). V lost 7 bases and J lost 4, with 14 bases in between. Germline V CDR1 and CDR2: MNHNS, SASEGT. This CDR3 is built from 14 residues. The CDR3 DNA is TGTGCCAGCACCGAAACAGGGCTCGGAAACACCATATATTTT. It yields the protein CASTETGLGNTIYF.

Worth noting for this clone: The sample contains more than one DNA sequence encoding this CDR3. The CDR3 nucleotides are TGCAGTGCTAGCCCCCGGACCCAGTACTTC. This translates into CSASPRTQYF. The V and J genes are TRBV20-1 and TRBJ2-5; no reliable D call. Germline V gives CDR1 DFQATT, CDR2 SNEGSKA (reference sequence). This CDR3 spans 10 amino acids. Trimming removed 3 bases from V and 7 bases from J, with 6 bases in between.

This clone came up a few times. The rearrangement joins TRBV28 to TRBJ1-5, with D tentatively TRBD1 (6 bases). Looked up from germline, CDR1 is MDHEN and CDR2 is SYDVKM. The CDR3 has 12 amino acids. Deletions cut 8 bases from V and 3 bases from J, with 8 bases between. CDR3 sequence (DNA): TGTGCCAGCCGGGACAACAATCAGCCCCAGCATTTT. Translated: CASRDNNQPQHF.

As concerns this clone: The junction shows a germline mismatch at one end, possibly a read error. CDR3 loop: CLSAYGTSNTEAFF. The CDR3 coding sequence is TGCCTCTCAGCGTACGGTACTTCAAACACTGAAGCTTTCTTT. This sequence joins TRBV2 and TRBJ1-1, with D uncertain. This CDR3 has 14 residues. CDR1 and CDR2 from the germline V gene are SNHLY and FYNNEI.

V is TRBV7-2 and J is TRBJ1-3; D is uncertain. Germline CDR1 is SGHTA and CDR2 is FQGNSA. CDR3 length: 14 residues. Trimming left V 4 bases short and J 2 bases short, with 9 bases between. The CDR3 sequence is CASSSRETGNTIYF. As DNA, the CDR3 is TGTGCCAGCAGCTCCCGAGAGACTGGAAACACCATATATTTT.

The chain employs TRBV7-8 and TRBJ2-7; no firm D call. The CDR3 totals 15 residues. V lost 5 bases to trimming and J lost 0 bases, with 14 bases between them. The germline gives CDR1 SGHVS, CDR2 FQNEAQ. CDR3 coding DNA: TGTGCCAGCAGCCAGAATGCGGTCAGCTCCTACGAGCAGTACTTC. Its translation is CASSQNAVSSYEQYF.

This clone was recorded once. The chain is built from TRBV6-1 and TRBJ1-5, with a weak D call TRBD1 (6 bases). This CDR3 is 15 amino acids long. Germline assignment: CDR1 MNHNS and CDR2 SASEGT. The V end lost 0 bases, the J end lost 5 bases, and 11 bases lay between the germline ends. The CDR3 is CASSEAGQGYQPQHF. The CDR3 region has the DNA TGTGCCAGCAGTGAAGCGGGGCAGGGGTATCAGCCCCAGCATTTT.

V gene TRBV5-1 combines with J gene TRBJ2-4; the match to TRBD2 covers 7 bases. The germline CDR1 and CDR2 sequences are SGHRS and YFSETQ. Trimming took 4 bases from V and 4 from J; bases not matched to a gene: 11. This CDR3 is 16 amino acids long. CDR3 amino acids: CASSPTVGGVKNIQYF. CDR3 coding DNA: TGCGCCAGCAGCCCCACCGTTGGGGGGGTTAAAAACATTCAGTACTTC.

This chain links TRBV4-3 with TRBJ1-5; the match to TRBD1 covers 7 bases. J gave up 4 bases and V 0 bases, and 9 bases lay outside the gene matches. The CDR3 spans 17 residues. Looked up from germline, CDR1 is LGHNA and CDR2 is YSLEER. The CDR3 reads CASSQDASRQGNQPQHF. The CDR3, as DNA: TGCGCCAGCAGCCAAGATGCTTCGCGACAGGGTAATCAGCCCCAGCATTTT.

Written as DNA, the CDR3 is TGTGCCGGAGCGGCCTCCGGACTGTATACGCAGTATTTT. Its protein product is CAGAASGLYTQYF. The V gene is TRBV7-9, the J gene TRBJ2-3; a weak D match, TRBD2 (5 bases). The CDR3 consists of 13 residues. CDR1 and CDR2 (germline): SEHNR, FQNEAQ (reference sequence). Between the trimmed V and J ends, which lost 11 bases and 7 bases, there was a span of 19 bases.

The chain links TRBV7-2 to TRBJ2-1, with D maybe TRBD2 (5 bases). Germline-derived CDR1 and CDR2 are SGHTA and FQGNSA. Trimming shortened V by 0 bases and J by 0 bases, and 9 bases separated the two germline ends. CDR3 length equals 16 residues. This CDR3 is CASSLAASRSYNEQFF. For the CDR3, the DNA is TGTGCCAGCAGCTTAGCTGCTAGCCGCTCCTACAATGAGCAGTTCTTC. The complete variable domain, with remaining parts taken from reference TRBV7-2 and TRBJ2-1, reads GAGVSQSPSNKVTEKGKDVELRCDPISGHTALYWYRQSLGQGLEFLIYFQGNSAPDKSGLPSDRFSAERTGGSVSTLTIQRTQQEDSAVYLCASSLAASRSYNEQFFGPGTRLTVL.

This chain joins TRBV27 and TRBJ2-3; 7 bases align to TRBD1. In germline, CDR1 is MNHEY, CDR2 SMNVEV (reference sequence). V was clipped by 6 bases and J by 2 bases; unmatched bases: 11. The CDR3 is 16 amino acids. CDR3 amino acids: CASRRNRDRYTDTQYF. The CDR3 DNA reads TGTGCCAGCAGAAGGAACCGGGACAGATACACAGATACGCAGTATTTT.

The rearrangement uses TRBV29-1 and TRBJ2-6; D unclear. The CDR3 spans 11 residues. The ends were cut back, 5 bases at V and 4 bases at J, with 3 bases in the middle. Germline CDR1 reads SQVTM; CDR2 reads ANQGSEA. The CDR3 DNA follows: TGCAGCGTTCTGGGGGCCAACGTCCTGACTTTC. This sequence encodes CSVLGANVLTF. Full variable domain (outside the CDR3, taken from reference TRBV29-1 and TRBJ2-6): SAVISQKPSRDICQRGTSLTIQCQVDSQVTMMFWYRQQPGQSLTLIATANQGSEATYESGFVIDKFPISRPNLTFSTLTVSNMSPEDSSIYLCSVLGANVLTFGAGSRLTVL.

This sequence joins TRBV5-1 and TRBJ2-3; 7 positions agree with TRBD2. Trimming at V came to 4 bases and at J to 2 bases, leaving 4 bases not matched to a gene. CDR3 length equals 14 residues. From germline, CDR1 is SGHRS and CDR2 YFSETQ. Written as DNA, the CDR3 is TGCGCCAGCAGCGCGGGAGTTCCCACAGATACGCAGTATTTT. This encodes CASSAGVPTDTQYF.

The chain combines TRBV5-1 with TRBJ2-3, with 7 bases that match TRBD1. Germline values: CDR1 SGHRS, CDR2 YFSETQ. The CDR3 has 14 amino acids. J lost 0 bases, V lost 4 bases, and 2 bases had no gene match. CDR3 bases: TGCGCCAGCAGCGTGACAGGGAGCACAGATACGCAGTATTTT. Amino acids: CASSVTGSTDTQYF.

The gene calls are TRBV11-3 and TRBJ2-1; 13 nucleotides align to TRBD2. From germline, CDR1 is SGHNT and CDR2 YENEEA. After removal of 5 bases from V and 7 bases from J, the junction contained 2 bases not matched to a gene. This CDR3 is 14 amino acids long. This CDR3 reads CASSQGLAGNEQFF. The CDR3 DNA sequence: TGTGCCAGCAGCCAGGGACTAGCGGGAAATGAGCAGTTCTTC.